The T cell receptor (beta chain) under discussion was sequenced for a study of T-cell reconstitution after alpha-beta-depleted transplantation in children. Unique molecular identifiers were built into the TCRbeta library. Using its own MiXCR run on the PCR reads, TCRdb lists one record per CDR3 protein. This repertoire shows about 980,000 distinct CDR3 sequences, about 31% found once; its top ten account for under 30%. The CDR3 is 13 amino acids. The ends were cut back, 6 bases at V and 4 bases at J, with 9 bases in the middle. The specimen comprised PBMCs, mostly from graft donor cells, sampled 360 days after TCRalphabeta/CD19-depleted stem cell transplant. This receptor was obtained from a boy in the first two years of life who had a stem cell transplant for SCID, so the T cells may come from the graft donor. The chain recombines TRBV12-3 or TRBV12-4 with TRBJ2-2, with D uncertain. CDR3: CASSSRPTGELFF. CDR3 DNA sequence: TGTGCCAGCAGCAGCCGGCCCACCGGGGAGCTGTTTTTT.